This is a list of T cell receptor beta chains from one sample in a study of cytomegalovirus exposure and HLA in healthy donors. Libraries were prepared by immunoSEQ multiplex PCR; TCRdb keeps only in-frame clonotypes and omits some of them. The repertoire table contains 70,000 or so clones. Sequencing used PBMCs. Receptor source: a man aged 40-49 years in good health and CMV-seronegative. CDR3s include the opening cysteine and the closing phenylalanine or tryptophan. D genes are given only for firm matches.

d_gene,v_gene,j_gene,CDR3nt,CDR3aa
-,TRBV30,TRBJ1-5,TGTGCCTGGAGTGGACAGTACAATCAGCCCCAGCATTTT,CAWSGQYNQPQHF
TRBD2,TRBV11-3,TRBJ2-1,TGTGCCAGCAGCTTAGACGGGCGGGGGGGCCTGGATGAGCAGTTCTTC,CASSLDGRGGLDEQFF
-,TRBV5-1,TRBJ1-4,TGCGCCAGCAGCCATACAGGGATTAATGAAAAACTGTTTTTT,CASSHTGINEKLFF
-,TRBV14,TRBJ1-1,TGTGCCAGCAGCTTAGGCAGGGCGGAAGCTTTCTTT,CASSLGRAEAFF
-,TRBV10-3,TRBJ1-2,TGTGCCATCGTCGGGGGCGGGGGTGGCTACACCTTC,CAIVGGGGGYTF
-,TRBV2,TRBJ1-5,TGTGCCAGCAGCGTACAGGGAATTCGTCGCAATCAGCCCCAGCATTTT,CASSVQGIRRNQPQHF
TRBD1,TRBV5-1,TRBJ1-2,TGCGCCAGCAGCTTTGGACAGGGAAACTATGGCTACACCTTC,CASSFGQGNYGYTF
TRBD1,TRBV29-1,TRBJ2-3,TGCAGCGTGACCGGACAGGGCACAGATACGCAGTATTTT,CSVTGQGTDTQYF
TRBD1,TRBV18,TRBJ1-4,TGTGCCAGCTCACCGATGGGACAGTCTAATGAAAAACTGTTTTTT,CASSPMGQSNEKLFF
-,TRBV4-1,TRBJ2-6,TGCGCCAGCAGCCAAGAAGGGAGCTCTGGGGCCAACGTCCTGACTTTC,CASSQEGSSGANVLTF
-,TRBV5-6,TRBJ1-2,TGTGCCAGCAGCTTGGCCTCAGGCTATGGCTACACCTTC,CASSLASGYGYTF
-,TRBV29-1,TRBJ2-3,TGCAGCGTTGGTCTTCCCGGGGATACGCAGTATTTT,CSVGLPGDTQYF
TRBD2,TRBV13,TRBJ2-1,TGTGCCAGCACCATCCTGGCGGGGGAGTACAATGAGCAGTTCTTC,CASTILAGEYNEQFF
-,TRBV4-2,TRBJ2-7,TGTGCCAGCAGCCCGGGCGGACTCGCCTACGAGCAGTACTTC,CASSPGGLAYEQYF
TRBD2,TRBV4-1,TRBJ2-5,TGCGCCAGCAGCTCAGGACTAGCGGGGGGTTTGAAGACCCAGTACTTC,CASSSGLAGGLKTQYF
TRBD1,TRBV6-6,TRBJ1-1,TGTGCCAGCAGTCTTCGACAGGGGAATACTGAAGCTTTCTTT,CASSLRQGNTEAFF
TRBD2,TRBV5-1,TRBJ2-1,TGCGCCACCACCTTAGGCGGGGGGCACGACAATGAGCAGTTCTTC,CATTLGGGHDNEQFF
-,TRBV30,TRBJ2-3,TGTGCCTGGAACACTTACAGTCCTCTAAAGGCTACGCAGTATTTT,CAWNTYSPLKATQYF
TRBD2,TRBV6-5,TRBJ2-7,TGTGCCAGCAATGGGCTTGATAGGACTAGCGGGGGGACTTACTTC,CASNGLDRTSGGTYF
TRBD1,TRBV7-2,TRBJ1-2,TGTGCCAGCAGCGTCGGGACAGGGAGCACCTATGGCTACACCTTC,CASSVGTGSTYGYTF
TRBD1,TRBV9,TRBJ1-2,TGTGCCAGCAGCGTATCACCGGGACAGTCCTATGGCTACACCTTC,CASSVSPGQSYGYTF
TRBD2,TRBV18,TRBJ2-5,TGTGCCAGCTCACGTAGTCTAGCGGGGGGTCCCCAAGAGACCCAGTACTTC,CASSRSLAGGPQETQYF
-,TRBV5-8,TRBJ1-3,TGTGCCAGCAGCCAACTGGGAAACACCATATATTTT,CASSQLGNTIYF
-,TRBV5-5,TRBJ1-2,TGTGCCAGCAGCCCCCAGGCAGGGCCTACCTACTATGGCTACACCTTC,CASSPQAGPTYYGYTF
-,TRBV4-1,TRBJ1-1,TGCGCCAGCAGCCAAGGGGGCCTGGGAAGAGGAGCTGAAGCTTTCTTT,CASSQGGLGRGAEAFF
-,TRBV4-1,TRBJ1-4,TGCGCCAGCAGCCAACCTAGGGGGACTAATGAAAAACTGTTTTTT,CASSQPRGTNEKLFF
-,TRBV9,TRBJ2-7,TGTGCCAGCAGCGTAGGAGGGGACATTTCCTACGAGCAGTACTTC,CASSVGGDISYEQYF
-,TRBV2,TRBJ2-2,TGTGCCAGCAGAAGAGTGGTCGGGGTCGGGGAGCTGTTTTTT,CASRRVVGVGELFF
-,TRBV5-4,TRBJ2-7,TGTGCCAGCAGCTTGGCAGGGTTTAACGAGCAGTACTTC,CASSLAGFNEQYF
-,TRBV25-1,TRBJ1-1,TGTGCCAGCAGTTCGGGTGATCGGGACACTGAAGCTTTCTTT,CASSSGDRDTEAFF
-,TRBV4-1,TRBJ1-2,TGCGCCAGCAGCCAAGTGGCGGGAGAGGGCTACACCTTC,CASSQVAGEGYTF
-,TRBV2,TRBJ1-2,TGTGCCAGCAAGGGGCGGGAGAGCGTCCCCCTTTATGGCTACACCTTC,CASKGRESVPLYGYTF
TRBD1,TRBV29-1,TRBJ1-5,TGCAGCGTTAGGGCAGGGGGATCGGGTGAGCCCCAGCATTTT,CSVRAGGSGEPQHF
TRBD1,TRBV27,TRBJ1-2,TGTGCCAGCGTCGGGACAGGGAACCATGGCTACACCTTC,CASVGTGNHGYTF
TRBD2,TRBV5-6,TRBJ2-7,TGTGCCAGCAGCTTCATAGGGACTAGCGCTCTATACGAGCAGTACTTC,CASSFIGTSALYEQYF
-,TRBV30,TRBJ1-2,TGTGCCTGGAGTGTTAGCATAACTAACTATGGCTACACCTTC,CAWSVSITNYGYTF
-,TRBV30,TRBJ1-1,TGTGCCTGGAGTGTACTGCGGACACTGAACACTGAAGCTTTCTTT,CAWSVLRTLNTEAFF
-,TRBV25-1,TRBJ1-4,TGTGCCAGCAGCGCCCTAGGTTCATCTAATGAAAAACTGTTTTTT,CASSALGSSNEKLFF
-,TRBV27,TRBJ2-1,TGTGCCAGCAGTCGACCCGGGTGGGTATTGAATGAGCAGTTCTTC,CASSRPGWVLNEQFF
-,TRBV6-6,TRBJ1-2,TGTGCCAGCAGGCTATACAGGGAGCCTAACTATGGCTACACCTTC,CASRLYREPNYGYTF
-,TRBV6-1,TRBJ1-5,TGTGCCAGCACCATCACCCCCCGGTCACATCAGCCCCAGCATTTT,CASTITPRSHQPQHF
-,TRBV29-1,TRBJ2-1,TGCAGCGTTGAAGATAGGAGACAGGTTTTTAATGAGCAGTTCTTC,CSVEDRRQVFNEQFF
TRBD2,TRBV5-1,TRBJ2-3,TGCGCCAGCAGCTTAAGCGGGGTGGGCACAGATACGCAGTATTTT,CASSLSGVGTDTQYF
TRBD1,TRBV9,TRBJ2-3,TGTGCCAGCAGCTCTCCCCGGGACAGGGGGGTAAGAGATACGCAGTATTTT,CASSSPRDRGVRDTQYF
-,TRBV6-5,TRBJ2-5,TGTGCCAGTCGGAGGGGAGAGACCCAGTACTTC,CASRRGETQYF
-,TRBV5-1,TRBJ1-1,TGCGCCAGCAGCCCCTACATCGTTGACATGAACACTGAAGCTTTCTTT,CASSPYIVDMNTEAFF
-,TRBV18,TRBJ2-1,TGTGCCAGCTCACCGGGCAAGGGTCAGGGGAATGAGCAGTTCTTC,CASSPGKGQGNEQFF
TRBD1,TRBV29-1,TRBJ1-1,TGCAGCGTCGAACCGTCAGGGGGCCACACTGAAGCTTTCTTT,CSVEPSGGHTEAFF
TRBD2,TRBV9,TRBJ2-3,TGTGCCAGCAGCGTAACGACTAGCGGGGGACTTGGGGATACGCAGTATTTT,CASSVTTSGGLGDTQYF
TRBD1,TRBV9,TRBJ2-3,TGTGCCAGCAGCTCTAGCCAGGGGGCAGTCACAGATACGCAGTATTTT,CASSSSQGAVTDTQYF
TRBD1,TRBV2,TRBJ1-5,TGTGCCAGCACCCCGGACAGGGGAAATCAGCCCCAGCATTTT,CASTPDRGNQPQHF
TRBD2,TRBV19,TRBJ2-1,TGTGCCAGTAGTATAGATCCCTGGACTAGCGGGGAAAATGAGCAGTTCTTC,CASSIDPWTSGENEQFF
-,TRBV14,TRBJ1-4,TGTGCCAGCAGCCCGGACAGAACTGAAAAACTGTTTTTT,CASSPDRTEKLFF